These 4 T cell receptor beta chains were all obtained from the same sample, sequenced in a study of cytomegalovirus exposure and HLA in healthy donors. With 60 Vbeta and 13 Jbeta primers, the PCR was carried out. Clones were read by immunoSEQ multiplex PCR, and TCRdb kept only the in-frame ones, dropping some. Of about 140,000 clones listed, under 70% are singletons. The sequencing input was PBMCs. These receptor sequences come from a woman aged 55-75 years in good health and CMV-seronegative.

As for this clone: Different DNA sequences within this sample yield the same CDR3. This chain joins TRBV19 and TRBJ1-1; D is ambiguous. V lost 0 bases and J 3 bases, leaving 5 bases between the germline ends. Germline V gene data show CDR1 as LNHDA and CDR2 as SQIVND (reference sequence). This CDR3 has 13 residues. CDR3 nucleotides: TGTGCCAGTAGTATAGACCGGGACACTGAAGCTTTCTTT. Protein sequence: CASSIDRDTEAFF.

The chain uses TRBV9 and TRBJ2-2, with D unclear. V gave up 1 base and J gave up 7 bases, with 17 bases separating them. This CDR3 is 16 amino acids long. The germline V gene has CDR1 SGDLS and CDR2 YYNGEE. As DNA, the CDR3 is TGTGCCAGCAGCGTAAGTCCCGACTCGTCTCTCGGGGAGCTGTTTTTT. Amino acid sequence: CASSVSPDSSLGELFF. Full variable domain (remainder filled in from reference TRBV9 and TRBJ2-2): DSGVTQTPKHLITATGQRVTLRCSPRSGDLSVYWYQQSLDQGLQFLIQYYNGEERAKGNILERFSAQQFPDLHSELNLSSLELGDSALYFCASSVSPDSSLGELFFGEGSRLTVL.

The chain has TRBV9 and TRBJ2-5; 7 nucleotides line up with TRBD2. Unmatched junction bases numbered 4, after V lost 2 bases and J lost 3 bases. This CDR3 contains 14 residues. CDR1 is SGDLS, CDR2 YYNGEE, per germline. The CDR3 loop reads CASSVGTNEETQYF. DNA for the CDR3: TGTGCCAGCAGCGTGGGGACTAACGAAGAGACCCAGTACTTC.

The genes are TRBV5-6 and TRBJ2-5; 8 nucleotides match TRBD1. Unmatched junction bases numbered 3, after V lost 0 bases and J lost 5 bases. This CDR3 region has 14 residues. From germline, CDR1 is SGHDT and CDR2 YYEEEE. The CDR3 region has the DNA TGTGCCAGCAGCTTGGGACAGGGGTTGGAGACCCAGTACTTC. This codes for CASSLGQGLETQYF.